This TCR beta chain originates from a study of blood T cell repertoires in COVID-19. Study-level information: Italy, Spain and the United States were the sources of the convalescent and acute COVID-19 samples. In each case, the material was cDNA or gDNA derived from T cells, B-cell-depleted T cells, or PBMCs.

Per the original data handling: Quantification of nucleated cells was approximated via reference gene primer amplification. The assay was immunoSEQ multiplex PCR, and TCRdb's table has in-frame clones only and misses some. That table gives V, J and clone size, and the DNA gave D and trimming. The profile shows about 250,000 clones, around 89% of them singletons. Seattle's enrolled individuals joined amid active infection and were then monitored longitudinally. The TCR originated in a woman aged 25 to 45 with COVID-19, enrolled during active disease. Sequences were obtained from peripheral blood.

CDR3 nucleotide sequence: TGTGCCAGCAGTTTTGAGGGACTAGCAACAGATACGCAGTATTTT. It translates to CASSFEGLATDTQYF. The chain joins TRBV27 to TRBJ2-3; TRBD2 aligns across 9 bases. The CDR3 consists of 15 residues. Germline assignment: CDR1 MNHEY and CDR2 SMNVEV (reference sequence). V shed 3 bases and J 3 bases; nucleotides not matched to a gene: 4.